This TCR beta chain was captured in a study of T cell responses to AZD1222 COVID-19 vaccine. Study-level results: Two AZD1222 doses significantly raised spike-specific TCR breadth and depth over controls. The study found vaccine-associated CD4 TCRs spanning spike, dominant at 160-218 and 743-854.

Here immunoSEQ multiplex PCR was the method, and the copy in TCRdb shows in-frame clones only, minus some. The top ten hold around 1.3% of the sample, which has around 150,000 clones, 85% to 95% seen once. In regard to this clone: The antigen is undetermined.

The V and J ends lost 3 bases and 3 bases respectively, with 24 bases between them. The CDR3 sequence is 18 residues long. Germline V CDR1 and CDR2: SGHAT, FQNNGV. This receptor was identified in an adult in good health. The chain is built from TRBV11-2 and TRBJ2-7, with D unclear. Here the sequenced sample was peripheral blood, taken on day 0 of AZD1222 vaccination. In DNA, the CDR3 is TGTGCCAGCAGCTTGGGAATTTACCTCGGGCCCCGTAGCTACGAGCAGTACTTC. It yields the protein CASSLGIYLGPRSYEQYF.